This T cell receptor (beta chain) derives from a study of T cells in Graves' hyperthyroidism and ophthalmopathy. The investigators amplified TCR beta CDR3 regions from RNA transcripts. HTBI primers drove first-round RT-PCR of the TCR CDR3. TCRdb re-called the multiplex PCR reads with MiXCR, one entry per CDR3 protein. The data contain roughly 520,000 distinct CDR3 sequences, approximately 25% of them seen just once; the ten biggest clones take up approximately 10%. This clonotype was seen just once. Trimming cost V 6 bases and J 7 bases, with 12 bases left between them. Germline CDR1 MDHEN, CDR2 SYDVKM. The CDR3 has 12 residues.

The V gene is TRBV28, the J gene TRBJ2-5, with unresolved D. The sample consisted of blood. This TCR derives from a woman younger than 45 with Graves' ophthalmopathy. The CDR3 loop is CASSPSVRTQYF. The DNA for the CDR3 is TGTGCCAGCAGCCCAAGCGTAAGGACCCAGTACTTC.